Sequencing of this T cell receptor beta chain was carried out in a study of blood T cells in healthy people across ages. Study-wide results and caveats: CMV infection status of these donors was not known. The recorded TCR beta diversity per million T cells decreased in a roughly linear manner with age.

Together with a sample-barcoded 5' primer, a J-beta primer mix was included in a second PCR lasting about 7 to 11 cycles. Each of the cDNA molecules was tagged by a template-switch adaptor with 12 random nucleotides. TCRdb fed the 5' RACE reads into MiXCR, producing one record per CDR3 protein. This table has some 1.4 million distinct CDR3 sequences, 42% appearing once. On this clonotype itself: Antigen specificity is unknown.

There are 15 residues in the CDR3. The V segment lost 3 bases and the J segment 5 bases; nucleotides outside the gene matches: 5. Germline values: CDR1 SGHVS, CDR2 FQNEAQ. This TCR was recovered from a woman between 18 and 29 years old in good health. The chain combines TRBV7-8 with TRBJ2-5, with 11 bases lining up with TRBD2. The sample consisted of blood. The CDR3 protein is CASSFLLAGVETQYF. The CDR3 nucleotides are TGTGCCAGCAGCTTCTTACTAGCGGGGGTGGAGACCCAGTACTTC.